Below are 25 T cell receptor beta chains sequenced from a single sample in a study of post-analysis software for immune sequencing data. Study results and caveats: Comparison of patients with controls showed five TRBV segments more frequent in patients, TRBV5-6, TRBV5-1 and TRBV20-1 among them.

The antigens for these receptors are not known. The library was made from cDNA and included unique molecular identifiers. One entry per CDR3 protein, called by TCRdb with MiXCR from the PCR reads. The table has 400,000 to 500,000 distinct CDR3 sequences, less than 40% seen once; the top ten hold 7.6%. The sequencing sample was made of blood. The receptors stem from a girl aged 2 to 9 with multiple sclerosis.

The chain joins TRBV7-2 to TRBJ2-7; unclear D gene. The CDR3 consists of 14 residues. The germline gives CDR1 SGHTA, CDR2 FQGNSA. The ends were cut back, 0 bases at V and 3 bases at J, with 9 bases in the middle. CDR3 residues: CASSLAYQYYEQYF. The CDR3 DNA reads as TGTGCCAGCAGCTTAGCCTATCAGTACTACGAGCAGTACTTC.

V and J are TRBV7-2 and TRBJ2-1; 8 bases agree with TRBD2. Germline V gene sequence: CDR1 SGHTA, CDR2 FQGNSA. This CDR3 is built from 18 residues. The V segment lost 5 bases and the J segment 0 bases; nucleotides outside the gene matches: 12. The CDR3 DNA sequence: TGTGCCAGCAGCCCGCTGATTACTAGCGGCAGCTCCTACAATGAGCAGTTCTTC. Translated, it gives CASSPLITSGSSYNEQFF.

This chain connects TRBV27 to TRBJ2-1; 7 bases fit TRBD2. CDR1 is MNHEY, CDR2 SMNVEV, per germline (reference sequence). The length of the CDR3 is 17 residues. V shed 3 bases and J 0 bases; nucleotides not matched to a gene: 8. In nucleotides, the CDR3 is TGTGCCAGCAGTTTTTCGACTAGCTCATACTCCTACAATGAGCAGTTCTTC. Residues: CASSFSTSSYSYNEQFF.

This clonotype was detected a few times. The chain joins TRBV20-1 to TRBJ2-7; a weak D match, TRBD1 (6 bases). This CDR3 is built from 12 residues. Germline CDR1 and CDR2: DFQATT and SNEGSKA (reference sequence). Deletions cut 0 bases from V and 4 bases from J, with 7 bases between. The CDR3 DNA reads TGCAGTGCTAGAGAAGGGGGTTACGAGCAGTACTTC. It encodes CSAREGGYEQYF.

This clonotype was picked up a small number of times. The chain couples TRBV29-1 to TRBJ1-2; no reliable D call. This CDR3 comprises 12 residues. Germline V gives CDR1 SQVTM, CDR2 ANQGSEA. Deletions cut 5 bases from V and 4 bases from J, with 11 bases between. This CDR3 is CSVLDSPYGYTF. The CDR3 nucleotides are TGCAGCGTTTTGGACTCCCCCTATGGCTACACCTTC.

This clonotype was observed a few times. The rearrangement uses TRBV28 and TRBJ2-3, with D possibly called TRBD1 or TRBD2 (6 bases each). Between the trimmed V and J ends, which lost 5 bases and 4 bases, there was a span of 19 bases. Germline loops: CDR1 MDHEN, CDR2 SYDVKM. This CDR3 is 16 amino acids long. The CDR3 sequence: CASSGPRGRWPDTQYF. In nucleotides, the CDR3 is TGTGCCAGCAGTGGCCCCCGGGGGCGCTGGCCAGATACGCAGTATTTT.

This rearrangement joins TRBV24-1 to TRBJ1-2; 10 nucleotides agree with TRBD1. The CDR3 is made up of 14 amino acids. Per germline, CDR1 KGHDR and CDR2 SFDVKD. The J segment lost 7 bases and the V segment lost 5 bases, leaving 6 bases of the junction unmatched. The CDR3 reads CATSAPDRGLGYTF. The CDR3 coding sequence is TGTGCCACCAGTGCCCCAGACAGGGGGCTTGGCTACACCTTC.

This rearrangement joins TRBV4-1 to TRBJ2-5; possibly TRBD1 or TRBD2 for D (5 bases each). There are 20 residues in the CDR3. Germline CDR1 is MGHRA and CDR2 is YSYEKL. V lost 1 base and J lost 4, with 28 bases in between. The CDR3 reads CASSQAAWSARDGRRETQYF. CDR3 nucleotides: TGCGCCAGCAGCCAAGCGGCATGGTCCGCCCGGGACGGACGGAGAGAGACCCAGTACTTC.

V is TRBV7-8 and J is TRBJ2-3; D is ambiguous. V lost 1 base and J lost 0, with 8 bases in between. Germline CDR1 is SGHVS and CDR2 is FQNEAQ. The CDR3 runs to 15 residues. The CDR3 loop is CASSLVWWSTDTQYF. Here the CDR3 DNA reads TGTGCCAGCAGCTTAGTGTGGTGGAGCACAGATACGCAGTATTTT.

This chain uses TRBV5-1 with TRBJ2-7, with 9 bases matching TRBD1. The junction had 8 bases not matched to a gene; V was cut back by 4 bases and J by 0 bases. Germline V lookup: CDR1 SGHRS, CDR2 YFSETQ. The CDR3 totals 16 residues. This CDR3 is CASSLRTGVFSYEQYF. The CDR3 DNA follows: TGCGCCAGCAGCCTCCGGACAGGGGTGTTCTCCTACGAGCAGTACTTC.

This chain connects TRBV28 to TRBJ2-1; no reliable D call. This CDR3 has 14 residues. The germline gives CDR1 MDHEN, CDR2 SYDVKM. Deletions cut 5 bases from V and 1 base from J, with 9 bases between. The CDR3 loop reads CASSRTASYNEQFF. CDR3 coding DNA: TGTGCCAGCAGTCGGACGGCTTCCTACAATGAGCAGTTCTTC.

This clonotype has a handful of counts. The chain recombines TRBV12-3 or TRBV12-4 with TRBJ1-1; D perhaps matches TRBD1 (5 bases). V was cut by 3 bases and J by 11 bases, with 10 bases left in between. The CDR3 covers 11 residues. The CDR3 here is CASSFAGSAFF. The CDR3 bases are TGTGCCAGCAGTTTCGCAGGGTCCGCTTTCTTT.

The CDR3 DNA reads as TGTGCCAGCAGCGATACCCACTCCTACGAGCAGTACTTC. Protein sequence: CASSDTHSYEQYF. V usage is TRBV27 and J usage is TRBJ2-7, with D unclear. Germline lookup yields CDR1 MNHEY and CDR2 SMNVEV (reference sequence). This CDR3 contains 13 residues. V lost 6 bases to trimming and J lost 0 bases, with 9 bases between them.

The chain links TRBV29-1 to TRBJ2-1; TRBD2 agrees at 10 bases. The CDR3 covers 14 residues. Germline-derived CDR1 and CDR2 are SQVTM and ANQGSEA. Unmatched junction bases numbered 12, after V lost 7 bases and J lost 9 bases. The CDR3: CSGGGTSVSREQFF. CDR3 sequence (DNA): TGCAGCGGGGGGGGGACTAGCGTATCTCGTGAGCAGTTCTTC.

The table lists this clonotype with many counts. The chain couples TRBV10-3 to TRBJ2-3; D gene uncertain. This CDR3 has 11 amino acids. In germline, CDR1 is ENHRY, CDR2 SYGVKD. V was trimmed by 6 bases and J by 2 bases, leaving 3 bases between them. Written as DNA, the CDR3 is TGTGCCATCAGCTCCACAGATACGCAGTATTTT. Translated, it gives CAISSTDTQYF.

This clonotype occurred a few times. This rearrangement joins TRBV7-2 to TRBJ1-4; D possibly corresponds to TRBD1 (5 bases). Trimming removed 1 base at V and 5 bases at J, with 11 bases between. From germline, CDR1 is SGHTA and CDR2 FQGNSA. The CDR3 has 15 residues. CDR3 protein: CASSLVRAGNEKLFF. CDR3 bases: TGTGCCAGCAGCTTAGTCAGGGCTGGGAATGAAAAACTGTTTTTT.

The V call is TRBV12-3 or TRBV12-4, the J call TRBJ1-3; 9 nucleotides match TRBD1. The CDR3 loop spans 14 amino acids. Trimming removed 9 bases from V and 3 bases from J; junction bases left unmatched: 6. The CDR3 loop is CASLTGGFGNTIYF. The CDR3 nucleotides read TGTGCCAGTCTAACAGGGGGCTTTGGAAACACCATATATTTT.

Ten or more counts support this clonotype. V usage is TRBV6-2 or TRBV6-3 and J usage is TRBJ1-1; D unresolved. The CDR3 consists of 14 residues. Trimming left V 2 bases short and J 1 base short, with 8 bases between. CDR1 MNHEY and CDR2 SVGEGT come from the germline V gene. The CDR3 DNA follows: TGTGCCAGCAGTTACCCCCCAACGAACACTGAAGCTTTCTTT. Protein: CASSYPPTNTEAFF.

The chain carries TRBV6-2 or TRBV6-3 and TRBJ2-3; TRBD1 agrees at 7 bases. There are 14 residues in the CDR3. Looked up from germline, CDR1 is MNHEY and CDR2 is SVGEGT. After removal of 7 bases from V and 6 bases from J, the junction contained 10 bases not matched to a gene. The CDR3 nucleotides read TGTGCCAGCACCCTACAGGGGTATTCGGATACGCAGTATTTT. This encodes CASTLQGYSDTQYF.

A few counts support this clonotype. The chain carries TRBV7-2 and TRBJ1-2; no clear D. Looked up from germline, CDR1 is SGHTA and CDR2 is FQGNSA. The V and J ends lost 5 bases and 3 bases respectively, with 13 bases between them. CDR3 length: 14 amino acids. The CDR3 DNA is TGTGCCAGCAGCCCCCAGCCGACCGACTATGGCTACACCTTC. This translates into CASSPQPTDYGYTF.

The chain recombines TRBV7-6 with TRBJ1-2; perhaps TRBD1 as D (6 bases). The ends were cut back, 4 bases at V and 5 bases at J, with 8 bases in the middle. The CDR3 is 12 amino acids. Germline loops: CDR1 SGHVS, CDR2 FNYEAQ. CDR3 amino acids: CASSSGQYGYTF. DNA of the CDR3: TGTGCCAGCAGCTCCGGACAGTATGGCTACACCTTC.

This clonotype was counted only a few times. The chain links TRBV6-1 to TRBJ2-7; D is ambiguous. V shed 6 bases and J shed 2 bases, with 8 bases lying between them. This CDR3 is 12 amino acids long. Per the germline V gene, CDR1 is MNHNS and CDR2 is SASEGT. CDR3 nucleotides: TGTGCCAGCAGCCTCCCAACCTACGAGCAGTACTTC. This translates into CASSLPTYEQYF.

The chain carries TRBV6-6 and TRBJ1-6, with a weak D call TRBD1 (6 bases). Germline CDR1 MNHNY, CDR2 SVGAGI (reference sequence). This CDR3 has 14 residues. V was cut by 10 bases and J by 5 bases, with 15 bases left in between. The CDR3 DNA follows: TGTGCCAACCAACAGGACAGAGATAATTCACCCCTCCACTTT. This encodes CANQQDRDNSPLHF.

The V gene is TRBV24-1, the J gene TRBJ2-7; D unresolved. The last part of the DNA fits TRBJ2-5 better; the J call may be wrong. The germline V gene encodes CDR1 KGHDR and CDR2 SFDVKD. CDR3 size: 14 residues. CDR3 loop: CATSDSTVGETQYF. CDR3 bases: TGTGCCACCAGTGATTCTACCGTGGGAGAGACCCAGTACTTC.

This clonotype was detected a few times. The chain recombines TRBV4-1 with TRBJ2-7; 7 positions agree with TRBD2. CDR1 and CDR2 from the germline V gene are MGHRA and YSYEKL. Trimming at V came to 0 bases and at J to 1 base, leaving 6 bases not matched to a gene. The CDR3 extends over 16 amino acids. CDR3 in DNA: TGCGCCAGCAGCCAAGATCCTTCAGCGGGGTCCTACGAGCAGTACTTC. It is translated as CASSQDPSAGSYEQYF.